The rows below give T cell receptor beta chains drawn from one sample of a study of T cells in Graves' hyperthyroidism and ophthalmopathy. TCRdb passed the multiplex PCR reads through MiXCR, listing each CDR3 protein once. The top ten hold about 11% of the sample, which has 400,000 to 550,000 distinct CDR3 sequences, about 24% seen once. Sequenced: blood. The receptor set was obtained from a woman aged 30 to 39 with Graves' ophthalmopathy. The CDR3 runs from the conserved cysteine through the conserved F or W. Each record gives: clone size, J gene, V gene, D gene, CDR3 DNA, CDR3 protein. A D gene is named only where the DNA matches it firmly. Clone sizes are given selectively: once, few, many, or a class where the clone is expanded.

>many|TRBJ1-1|TRBV4-1|NA
TGCGCCAGCAGCCAAGGTTCTGGGTTCACTGAAGCTTTCTTT
CASSQGSGFTEAFF
>many|TRBJ2-5|TRBV5-5|TRBD2
TGTGCCAGCAGCTTGGGGGCAGCGGGGCCCCAAGAGACCCAGTACTTC
CASSLGAAGPQETQYF
>NA|TRBJ2-7|TRBV7-2|TRBD2
TGTGCCAGCGCAGAACTGGGACTAGCGAGTAGCGAGCAGTACTTC
CASAELGLASSEQYF
>many|TRBJ2-7|TRBV20-1|TRBD2
TGCAGTGTACCGGGACTAGCGGGGGGGCACTCATACGAGCAGTACTTC
CSVPGLAGGHSYEQYF
>many|TRBJ1-1|TRBV11-2|NA
TGTGCCAGCAGCTTATTAAAAGTTGCTGAAGCTTTCTTT
CASSLLKVAEAFF
>NA|TRBJ2-7|TRBV12-3/TRBV12-4|NA
TGTGCCAGCAGCCTTACGATTTGGGCGGGTTCCTACGAGCAGTACTTC
CASSLTIWAGSYEQYF
>NA|TRBJ1-1|TRBV30|TRBD1
TGTGCCTGGAGGCAGGGGGACAGGAACACTGAAGCTTTCTTT
CAWRQGDRNTEAFF
>NA|TRBJ1-5|TRBV30|NA
TGTGCCTGGAGTGTATGGGGGGATCAGCCCCAGCATTTT
CAWSVWGDQPQHF
>NA|TRBJ2-5|TRBV28|NA
TGTGCCAGCAGTTTTGGGGGAGTTAAGACCCAGTACTTC
CASSFGGVKTQYF
>NA|TRBJ2-5|TRBV28|TRBD2
TGTGCCAGCAGTCATCAGAAGCGAGAGGGGAGGGAAACCCAGTACTTC
CASSHQKREGRETQYF
>many|TRBJ1-5|TRBV4-2|NA
TGTGCCAGCAGCCAAGGGACAGCAAATCAGCCCCAGCATTTT
CASSQGTANQPQHF
>once|TRBJ1-5|TRBV28|NA
TGTGCCAGCAGTCCGCCTCGCTTGGGTTGGCATCAGCCCCAGCATTTT
CASSPPRLGWHQPQHF
>once|TRBJ1-2|TRBV6-1|NA
TGTGCCAGCAGCAGGGGTGAAGGCTACACCTTC
CASSRGEGYTF
>many|TRBJ2-5|TRBV20-1|TRBD1
TGCAGTGCTACTGACAGGGTCTGGGAGACCCAGTACTTC
CSATDRVWETQYF
>few|TRBJ2-5|TRBV30|NA
TGTGCCTGGAGTGTACGGGGGCAAGAGACCCAGTACTTC
CAWSVRGQETQYF
>many|TRBJ2-7|TRBV15|NA
TGTGCCACCAGCAGAACAGGGTTCGAGCAGTACTTC
CATSRTGFEQYF
>NA|TRBJ2-5|TRBV7-9|NA
TGTGCCAGCAGCTCCAGACGGGGACTGGAGACCCAGTACTTC
CASSSRRGLETQYF
>many|TRBJ2-5|TRBV20-1|NA
TGCAGTGCTAAAGATGGGCAGGGCCAAGAGACCCAGTACTTC
CSAKDGQGQETQYF
>many|TRBJ1-5|TRBV12-3/TRBV12-4|TRBD1
TGTGCCAGCAGCTGGGGACAGGGGCGGAATCAGCCCCAGCATTTT
CASSWGQGRNQPQHF
>NA|TRBJ1-1|TRBV7-2|NA
TGTGCCAGCAGCTTATCTGCAACGGCGGGCACTGAAGCTTTCTTT
CASSLSATAGTEAFF
>NA|TRBJ2-7|TRBV6-2/TRBV6-3|TRBD2
TGTGCCAGCAGTTACGCGACAGGGCGGCTAGCGGGGGGGTCTTTGGTGTTCGAGCAGTACTTC
CASSYATGRLAGGSLVFEQYF
>NA|TRBJ2-5|TRBV6-1|TRBD1
TGTGCCAGCAGTGAAGGGACAGGGGGCGCAGAGACCCAGTACTTC
CASSEGTGGAETQYF
>NA|TRBJ2-7|TRBV6-2/TRBV6-3|NA
TGTGCCAGTACGGGGGATCACGAGCAGTACTTC
CASTGDHEQYF
>few|TRBJ2-7|TRBV18|NA
TGTGCCAGCTCACCGACACAGGTACCAACCTACGAGCAGTACTTC
CASSPTQVPTYEQYF
>many|TRBJ1-1|TRBV29-1|NA
TGCAGCGTATCCTCGACACCGAACACTGAAGCTTTCTTT
CSVSSTPNTEAFF
>NA|TRBJ2-5|TRBV2|NA
TGTGCCAGCAGTGAAGGCGGTGGGGGCGGAGAGACCCAGTACTTC
CASSEGGGGGETQYF
>many|TRBJ2-7|TRBV5-1|NA
TGCGCCAGCACTCGGGCAGGGGGGAGGAACGAGCAGTACTTC
CASTRAGGRNEQYF
>NA|TRBJ1-2|TRBV30|NA
TGTGCCTGGAGTCGGCAGCGATATGGCTACACCTTC
CAWSRQRYGYTF
>many|TRBJ1-5|TRBV6-5|NA
TGTGCCAGCTCCGGTGCCAATCAGCCCCAGCATTTT
CASSGANQPQHF
>NA|TRBJ2-7|TRBV6-1|TRBD1
TGTGCCAGCAGTCCCCGAAGGGGGCGAGGCTACGAGCAGTACTTC
CASSPRRGRGYEQYF
>NA|TRBJ1-1|TRBV12-3/TRBV12-4|NA
TGTGCCAGCAGTGAACTCCTGAAAACTGAAGCTTTCTTT
CASSELLKTEAFF
>few|TRBJ2-5|TRBV12-5|NA
TGTGCTAGTGGTTTAGGGTACGCGGAGACCCAGTACTTC
CASGLGYAETQYF
>many|TRBJ1-1|TRBV12-3/TRBV12-4|NA
TGTGCCAGCAAACGGGCAGGGATCGGGGACACTGAAGCTTTCTTT
CASKRAGIGDTEAFF
>many|TRBJ1-2|TRBV11-2|TRBD1
TGTGCCAGCAGCCCCGACAGGGGTCCTGGCTACACCTTC
CASSPDRGPGYTF
>many|TRBJ1-5|TRBV6-5|NA
TGTGCCAGCAGTTCGTATCTGGGCGTGGAGGGTCAGCCCCAGCATTTT
CASSSYLGVEGQPQHF
>NA|TRBJ1-1|TRBV6-1|NA
TGTGCCAGCAGTGAAGGGGGGGGGGGACCCCCTGAAGCTTTCTTT
CASSEGGGGPPEAFF
>NA|TRBJ1-5|TRBV6-1|NA
TGTGCCAGCAGCAATTATCAATCCGGGCAGCCCCAGCATTTT
CASSNYQSGQPQHF
>few|TRBJ1-2|TRBV4-1|TRBD1
TGCGCCAGGGACAGGGGTAAAGGTTTCGGCTACACCTTC
CARDRGKGFGYTF
>many|TRBJ1-1|TRBV12-3/TRBV12-4|NA
TGTGCCAGCAGAGTGAGGGGGACGCGCGACACTGAAGCTTTCTTT
CASRVRGTRDTEAFF
>many|TRBJ2-5|TRBV12-3/TRBV12-4|NA
TGTGCCAGCAGTAAAGGAACCGCGAACGGGGAGACCCAGTACTTC
CASSKGTANGETQYF
>many|TRBJ1-3|TRBV30|NA
TGTGCCTGGAGTATCAGTGGAAACACCATATATTTT
CAWSISGNTIYF
>few|TRBJ2-7|TRBV5-1|TRBD1
TGCGCCAGCAGCCGGGGACAGGAGTTCTACGAGCAGTACTTC
CASSRGQEFYEQYF
>once|TRBJ1-1|TRBV7-2|NA
TGTGCCAGCAGCTTACGGGGGGGGGACACTGAAGCTTTCTTT
CASSLRGGDTEAFF
>many|TRBJ2-5|TRBV7-3|TRBD2
TGTGCCAGCAGCCCCCAAGGGTGTGGCGGGGGATTAGAGACCCAGTACTTC
CASSPQGCGGGLETQYF
>few|TRBJ2-1|TRBV27|NA
TGTGCCAGCAGTCCAGGGTCAGATGAGCAGTTCTTC
CASSPGSDEQFF
>few|TRBJ2-7|TRBV24-1|NA
TGTGCCACCAGTGACCCCCTGAGCAACACTTTCGAGCAGTACTTC
CATSDPLSNTFEQYF
>many|TRBJ2-2|TRBV7-2|NA
TGTGCCAGCAGCTTAGCGTATGGGGAGAACGGGGAGCTGTTTTTT
CASSLAYGENGELFF
>few|TRBJ2-7|TRBV11-2|NA
TGTGCCAGCAGCCCCAGGAGGGGTCAGTCCTACGAGCAGTACTTC
CASSPRRGQSYEQYF
>once|TRBJ1-3|TRBV5-1|NA
TGCGCCAGCAGCTATGACACTTTAAGCTCTGGAAACACCATATATTTT
CASSYDTLSSGNTIYF
>many|TRBJ1-5|TRBV6-5|NA
TGTGCCAGCAGCTACACTCAGGGGTCGGGCAATCAGCCCCAGCATTTT
CASSYTQGSGNQPQHF
>many|TRBJ2-5|TRBV11-1|NA
TGTGCCAGCAGCTCAGACAGGCCAAAGGGAGAGACCCAGTACTTC
CASSSDRPKGETQYF
>many|TRBJ1-1|TRBV10-3|NA
TGTGCCATCAGTGGTGGCGGGGGGGATGGCACTGAAGCTTTCTTT
CAISGGGGDGTEAFF
>many|TRBJ2-7|TRBV6-1|NA
TGTGCCAGCCAGGGGCTCACCTACGAGCAGTACTTC
CASQGLTYEQYF
>many|TRBJ2-2|TRBV6-2/TRBV6-3|TRBD1
TGTGCCAGCAGTTACTCGCCTGATACGTTAGGGGGCTGGTACACCGGGGAGCTGTTTTTT
CASSYSPDTLGGWYTGELFF
>NA|TRBJ1-2|TRBV6-5|TRBD1
TGTGCCAGCAGTTTGGTCTCAGGGGGTTCCTATGGCTACACCTTC
CASSLVSGGSYGYTF
>few|TRBJ1-1|TRBV2|TRBD1
TGTGCCAGCATAAACAGGGGGGCGAACACTGAAGCTTTCTTT
CASINRGANTEAFF
>NA|TRBJ1-1|TRBV5-1|TRBD1
TGCGCCAGCAGCTTGGCTGGGACAGGCACTGAAGCTTTCTTT
CASSLAGTGTEAFF
>many|TRBJ1-2|TRBV5-1|NA
TGCGCCAGCAGCTCTGGGGCAGGGGAGCCCTATGGCTACACCTTC
CASSSGAGEPYGYTF
>NA|TRBJ2-5|TRBV12-3/TRBV12-4|TRBD1
TGTGCCAGCAGCCTACCCACAGGGGGTAAGGAGACCCAGTACTTC
CASSLPTGGKETQYF